What follows describes a single T cell receptor (beta chain). The primer mix had 60 V beta and 13 J beta primers. Clones were read by immunoSEQ multiplex PCR, and TCRdb kept only the in-frame ones, dropping some. The table records approximately 92,000 clones, around 80% of them present only once. The sample's time point: after dendritic cell vaccination, including at tumor progression/relapse. No glioblastoma patient carried an isocitrate dehydrogenase mutation. These data belong to a study of glioma-infiltrating T cells after dendritic cell vaccination. This CDR3 comprises 16 residues. The V end was cut by 6 bases, the J end by 0 bases, with 15 bases between. Germline V lookup: CDR1 ENHRY, CDR2 SYGVKD.

This TCR came from a human donor with glioblastoma. The chain carries TRBV10-3 and TRBJ1-3; tentatively, D is TRBD1 (5 bases). Source: blood, taken after dendritic cell vaccination. CDR3: CAISRGQGYSGNTIYF. CDR3 DNA: TGTGCCATCAGCCGAGGCCAGGGTTACTCTGGAAACACCATATATTTT.